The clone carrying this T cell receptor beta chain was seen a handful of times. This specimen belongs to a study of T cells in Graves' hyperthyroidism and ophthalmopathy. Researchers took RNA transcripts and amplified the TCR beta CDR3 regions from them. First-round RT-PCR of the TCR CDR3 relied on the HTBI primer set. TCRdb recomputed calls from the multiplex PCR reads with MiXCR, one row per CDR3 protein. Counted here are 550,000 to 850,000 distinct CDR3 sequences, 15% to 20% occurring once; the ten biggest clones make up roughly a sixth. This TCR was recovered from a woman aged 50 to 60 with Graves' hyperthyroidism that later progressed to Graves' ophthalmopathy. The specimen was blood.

CDR3 sequence: CASSSSGGFTGELFF. The CDR3 DNA follows: TGTGCCAGCAGCTCAAGCGGGGGGTTCACCGGGGAGCTGTTTTTT. The chain links TRBV12-3 or TRBV12-4 to TRBJ2-2; 9 bases map to TRBD2. This CDR3 comprises 15 residues. The V gene end was trimmed by 6 bases and the J gene end by 4 bases; junction bases not matched to a gene: 6.